Listed below are T cell receptor beta chains from one sample, sequenced in a study of T cells in tumors after PD-1 blockade. This table comes from immunoSEQ multiplex PCR, and its TCRdb copy is limited to in-frame clones, with some not included. The sample contains 30,000 to 40,000 clones, around 78% of which appear only once. This material consisted of PBMCs, taken before anti-PD-1 treatment. These receptor sequences come from a human donor with basal cell carcinoma. CDR3s include the opening cysteine and the closing phenylalanine or tryptophan. The D gene is left open where the match is weak. For some rows the clone size is stated as once, few or many, or as a class when expanded; others skip it.

J,size,D,V,CDR3,DNA
TRBJ2-5,once,TRBD1,TRBV7-9,CASSRTGEETQYF,TGTGCCAGCAGCCGGACAGGGGAAGAGACCCAGTACTTC
TRBJ2-7,-,-,TRBV25-1,CASAEFRLPYEQYF,TGTGCCAGCGCTGAATTCCGACTCCCCTACGAGCAGTACTTC
TRBJ2-7,-,TRBD1,TRBV28,CASSPLVRQGAGEQYF,TGTGCCAGCAGTCCCTTGGTGAGACAGGGGGCGGGGGAGCAGTACTTC
TRBJ2-6,once,-,TRBV6-1,CASSDGDGRSGANVLTF,TGTGCCAGCAGTGACGGGGACGGTCGATCTGGGGCCAACGTCCTGACTTTC
TRBJ2-6,-,TRBD1,TRBV6-5,CASKDRAPNVLTF,TGTGCCAGCAAAGACAGGGCCCCCAACGTCCTGACTTTC
TRBJ1-5,once,-,TRBV27,CASSFGRGNQPQHF,TGTGCCAGCAGTTTTGGCCGCGGGAATCAGCCCCAGCATTTT
TRBJ2-3,many,-,TRBV4-3,CASSQDRAPDTDTQYF,TGCGCCAGCAGCCAAGATCGGGCTCCGGACACAGATACGCAGTATTTT
TRBJ2-7,few,TRBD1,TRBV5-1,CASSLGTGLPVQAYEQYF,TGCGCCAGCAGCTTGGGGACAGGCCTCCCCGTCCAAGCCTACGAGCAGTACTTC
TRBJ2-2,few,-,TRBV9,CASSVQGTGELFF,TGTGCCAGCAGCGTCCAGGGTACCGGGGAGCTGTTTTTT
TRBJ2-7,-,TRBD1,TRBV6-6,CASSYPAGQGAYEQYF,TGTGCCAGCAGTTACCCGGCGGGACAGGGTGCCTACGAGCAGTACTTC
TRBJ2-3,-,TRBD2,TRBV19,CASSLTASGNVDTQYF,TGTGCCAGTAGTCTGACGGCTAGCGGGAACGTAGATACGCAGTATTTT
TRBJ2-7,many,-,TRBV6-5,CASSPTTGSAHEQYF,TGTGCCAGCAGTCCAACCACAGGGAGTGCCCACGAGCAGTACTTC
TRBJ2-5,-,TRBD1,TRBV30,CAWSPGGPQYF,TGTGCCTGGAGTCCAGGGGGTCCCCAGTACTTC
TRBJ1-4,-,-,TRBV19,CASSIQGKTEKLFF,TGTGCCAGTAGTATACAGGGCAAAACAGAAAAACTGTTTTTT
TRBJ2-1,-,TRBD2,TRBV9,CASSGGLADYNEQFF,TGTGCCAGCAGCGGGGGACTAGCGGATTACAATGAGCAGTTCTTC
TRBJ1-1,many,-,TRBV16,CASSQRWASEAFF,TGTGCCAGCAGCCAAAGGTGGGCGAGTGAAGCTTTCTTT
TRBJ2-7,-,TRBD2,TRBV7-8,CASSLVGRGTSYEQYF,TGTGCCAGCAGCTTAGTGGGGCGGGGGACCTCCTACGAGCAGTACTTC
TRBJ2-1,-,-,TRBV24-1,CATSDLQGVNNEQFF,TGTGCCACCAGTGATTTGCAAGGAGTTAACAATGAGCAGTTCTTC
TRBJ1-1,-,-,TRBV3-1/TRBV3-2,CASSLPGGRTEAFF,TGTGCCAGCAGCCTCCCCGGGGGAAGGACTGAAGCTTTCTTT
TRBJ1-2,once,-,TRBV6-6,CASNSVVDGYTF,TGTGCCAGCAACTCTGTCGTCGATGGCTACACCTTC
TRBJ2-3,-,TRBD2,TRBV5-1,CASSLPPSGGGTDTQYF,TGCGCCAGCAGCTTGCCGCCTAGCGGGGGCGGCACAGATACGCAGTATTTT
TRBJ1-1,many,-,TRBV7-2,CASSPPGQGSSGTEAFF,TGTGCCAGCAGCCCCCCAGGGCAGGGGAGCTCGGGCACTGAAGCTTTCTTT
TRBJ1-3,-,-,TRBV4-1,CASSRGDRGGNTIYF,TGCGCCAGCAGCCGAGGGGACCGAGGTGGAAACACCATATATTTT
TRBJ1-4,-,-,TRBV5-1,CASSLVAGDEKLFF,TGCGCCAGCAGCTTGGTGGCAGGCGATGAAAAACTGTTTTTT
TRBJ2-1,-,-,TRBV2,CASTPKGISYNEQFF,TGTGCCAGCACCCCGAAGGGGATCTCCTACAATGAGCAGTTCTTC
TRBJ2-6,-,-,TRBV16,CASSQSGGANVLTF,TGTGCCAGCAGCCAATCTGGCGGGGCCAACGTCCTGACTTTC
TRBJ2-3,-,TRBD2,TRBV29-1,CSVKGLAGTDTQYF,TGCAGCGTGAAGGGACTAGCGGGGACAGATACGCAGTATTTT
TRBJ1-3,-,-,TRBV7-2,CASSLRGLSFSGNTIYF,TGTGCCAGCAGCTTAAGAGGGTTATCCTTCTCTGGAAACACCATATATTTT
TRBJ1-4,-,-,TRBV4-3,CASSQDGRGGGEKLFF,TGCGCCAGCAGCCAAGATGGAAGGGGTGGGGGTGAAAAACTGTTTTTT
TRBJ1-1,-,TRBD1,TRBV29-1,CSVGRGHTEAFF,TGCAGCGTTGGGAGGGGGCACACTGAAGCTTTCTTT
TRBJ2-3,-,TRBD2,TRBV4-3,CASSQESGLAGNTDTQYF,TGCGCCAGCAGCCAAGAGTCGGGACTAGCGGGGAACACAGATACGCAGTATTTT
TRBJ2-3,-,-,TRBV28,CASSPRLLGTQYF,TGTGCCAGCAGTCCCAGACTGCTTGGGACGCAGTATTTT
TRBJ1-4,-,-,TRBV6-1,CASSESVLARANEKLFF,TGTGCCAGCAGTGAATCAGTCTTGGCCAGGGCTAATGAAAAACTGTTTTTT
TRBJ1-1,-,TRBD1,TRBV30,CAWTLRTGVNTEAFF,TGTGCCTGGACTCTCCGGACAGGAGTGAACACTGAAGCTTTCTTT
TRBJ2-7,-,TRBD2,TRBV7-3,CASSPGVAGGVSEQYF,TGTGCCAGCAGCCCCGGGGTAGCGGGGGGGGTTTCGGAGCAGTACTTC
TRBJ2-1,-,-,TRBV10-3,CAISESEAGRGHEQFF,TGTGCCATCAGTGAGTCAGAGGCGGGACGGGGACATGAGCAGTTCTTC
TRBJ1-2,once,TRBD1,TRBV19,CASRRTGDWYGYTF,TGTGCCAGTAGGAGGACAGGGGATTGGTATGGCTACACCTTC
TRBJ1-2,-,-,TRBV28,CASSPVWGERKSGYTF,TGTGCCAGCAGTCCTGTTTGGGGGGAGAGGAAGAGTGGCTACACCTTC
TRBJ2-2,-,-,TRBV7-9,CASSLVVSTGELFF,TGTGCCAGCAGCTTAGTGGTTTCCACCGGGGAGCTGTTTTTT
TRBJ1-1,-,TRBD1,TRBV6-6,CASSYGHRGQGTEAFF,TGTGCCAGCAGTTACGGACACAGGGGGCAGGGCACTGAAGCTTTCTTT
TRBJ2-3,-,-,TRBV7-2,CASRRTGTDTQYF,TGTGCCAGCAGGAGGACGGGAACAGATACGCAGTATTTT
TRBJ2-1,-,-,TRBV11-3,CASSLEGSSYNEQFF,TGTGCCAGCAGCTTAGAGGGGAGCTCCTACAATGAGCAGTTCTTC
TRBJ1-2,-,-,TRBV4-3,CASSQDAAGAGYGYTF,TGCGCCAGCAGCCAAGACGCGGCGGGGGCAGGGTATGGCTACACCTTC
TRBJ2-7,-,TRBD1,TRBV19,CASREGAGSVYEQYF,TGTGCCAGTAGAGAGGGGGCAGGATCCGTCTACGAGCAGTACTTC
TRBJ1-5,-,-,TRBV9,CASSVGSNQPQHF,TGTGCCAGCAGCGTAGGAAGCAATCAGCCCCAGCATTTT
TRBJ2-1,-,-,TRBV7-9,CASSFSGNEQFF,TGTGCCAGCAGCTTTAGTGGAAATGAGCAGTTCTTC
TRBJ2-7,-,-,TRBV2,CASSVYGIQYF,TGTGCCAGCAGTGTCTACGGGATACAGTACTTC
TRBJ2-7,once,-,TRBV5-6,CASSLGGFEQYF,TGTGCCAGCAGCTTGGGGGGTTTCGAGCAGTACTTC
TRBJ2-3,medium-sized,-,TRBV7-2,CASSSTLPTDTQYF,TGTGCCAGCAGCTCGACCCTACCCACAGATACGCAGTATTTT
TRBJ2-1,-,-,TRBV7-2,CASSLVLGNDEQFF,TGTGCCAGCAGCTTAGTCCTAGGGAACGATGAGCAGTTCTTC
TRBJ2-7,-,-,TRBV5-6,CASSLPGAPYEQYF,TGTGCCAGCAGCTTGCCCGGGGCCCCCTACGAGCAGTACTTC
TRBJ1-2,-,-,TRBV21-1,CASSSKGERGYTF,TGTGCCAGCAGCTCTAAGGGGGAGCGGGGCTACACCTTC
TRBJ2-1,-,TRBD2,TRBV5-4,CASSLELLAEYNEQFF,TGTGCCAGCAGCTTGGAGTTGCTAGCGGAATACAATGAGCAGTTCTTC
TRBJ1-1,few,-,TRBV2,CASRGSRGGTEAFF,TGTGCCAGCAGGGGATCCCGGGGGGGCACTGAAGCTTTCTTT
TRBJ1-2,-,TRBD1,TRBV19,CASSGGQYDYTF,TGTGCCAGTAGTGGGGGACAGTACGACTACACCTTC
TRBJ1-6,-,-,TRBV9,CASSLGPSSYNSPLHF,TGTGCCAGCAGCCTAGGACCGAGCTCCTATAATTCACCCCTCCACTTT